This T cell receptor beta chain was identified in a study of CD8 T cells in Susac syndrome. Study findings and constraints: It was acknowledged in the study that the number of individuals who were included in its TCR sequencing and HLA analysis was relatively small.

CDR3 size: 13 residues. Germline V gene data show CDR1 as LNHNV and CDR2 as YYDKDF (reference sequence). V lost 3 bases to trimming and J lost 1 base, with 5 bases between them. Details on this clonotype: Its specificity is not known.

With random hexamers, roughly 0.45 to 1 ug RNA was reverse transcribed. Amplification of TCR beta CDR3 across 54 Vbeta and 13 Jbeta was performed with immunoSEQ multiplex PCR. Each CDR3 protein is one row after TCRdb ran MiXCR on the immunoSEQ multiplex PCR reads. The sample shows 150,000 or so distinct CDR3 sequences, just over 90% of them seen only once. V gene TRBV15 combines with J gene TRBJ2-3; D remains unclear. The source of this sequence is a human donor in good health. Sequencing was done on a sample of CD4+ T cells from PBMCs. The CDR3 protein is CATSSGGTDTQYF. The CDR3 DNA is TGTGCCACCAGCAGTGGGGGCACAGATACGCAGTATTTT.